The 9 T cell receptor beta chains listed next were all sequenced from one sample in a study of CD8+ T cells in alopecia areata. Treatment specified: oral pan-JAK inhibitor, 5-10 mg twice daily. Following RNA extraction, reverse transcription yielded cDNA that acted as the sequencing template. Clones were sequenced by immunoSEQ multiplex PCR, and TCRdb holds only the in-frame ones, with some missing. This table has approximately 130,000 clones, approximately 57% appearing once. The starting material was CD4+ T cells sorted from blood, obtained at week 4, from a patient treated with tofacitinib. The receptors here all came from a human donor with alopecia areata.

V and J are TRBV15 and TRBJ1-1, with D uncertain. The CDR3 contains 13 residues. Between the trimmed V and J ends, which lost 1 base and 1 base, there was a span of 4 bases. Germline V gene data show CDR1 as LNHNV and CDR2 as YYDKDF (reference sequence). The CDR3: CATSRAQNTEAFF. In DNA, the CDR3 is TGTGCCACCAGCAGAGCCCAGAACACTGAAGCTTTCTTT.

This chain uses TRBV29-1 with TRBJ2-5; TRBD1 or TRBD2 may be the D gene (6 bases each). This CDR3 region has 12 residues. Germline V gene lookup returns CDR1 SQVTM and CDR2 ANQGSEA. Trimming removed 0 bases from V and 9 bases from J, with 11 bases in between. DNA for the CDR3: TGCAGCGTTGAAGAAGGGGGGTGGGCCCAGTACTTC. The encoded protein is CSVEEGGWAQYF. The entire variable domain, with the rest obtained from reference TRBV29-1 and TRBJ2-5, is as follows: SAVISQKPSRDICQRGTSLTIQCQVDSQVTMMFWYRQQPGQSLTLIATANQGSEATYESGFVIDKFPISRPNLTFSTLTVSNMSPEDSSIYLCSVEEGGWAQYFGPGTRLLVL.

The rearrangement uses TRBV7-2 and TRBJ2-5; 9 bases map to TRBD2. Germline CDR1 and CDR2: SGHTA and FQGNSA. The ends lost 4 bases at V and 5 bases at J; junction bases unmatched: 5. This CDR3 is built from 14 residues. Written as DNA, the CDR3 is TGTGCCAGCAGCTGGCTAGCGGGGAGGGAGACCCAGTACTTC. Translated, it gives CASSWLAGRETQYF.

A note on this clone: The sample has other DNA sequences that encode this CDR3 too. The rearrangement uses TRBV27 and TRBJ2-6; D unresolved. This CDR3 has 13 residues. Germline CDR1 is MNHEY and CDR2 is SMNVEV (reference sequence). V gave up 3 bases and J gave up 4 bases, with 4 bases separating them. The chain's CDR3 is CASSFSGANVLTF. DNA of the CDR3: TGTGCCAGCAGTTTCTCGGGGGCCAACGTCCTGACTTTC. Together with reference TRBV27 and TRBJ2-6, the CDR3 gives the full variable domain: EAQVTQNPRYLITVTGKKLTVTCSQNMNHEYMSWYRQDPGLGLRQIYYSMNVEVTDKGDVPEGYKVSRKEKRNFPLILESPSPNQTSLYFCASSFSGANVLTFGAGSRLTVL.

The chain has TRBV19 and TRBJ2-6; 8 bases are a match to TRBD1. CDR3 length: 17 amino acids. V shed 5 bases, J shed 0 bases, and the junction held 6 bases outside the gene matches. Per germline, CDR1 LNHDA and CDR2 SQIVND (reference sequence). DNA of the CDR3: TGTGCCAGTAGTTTGACAGGGGTAGGCTCTGGGGCCAACGTCCTGACTTTC. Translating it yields CASSLTGVGSGANVLTF.

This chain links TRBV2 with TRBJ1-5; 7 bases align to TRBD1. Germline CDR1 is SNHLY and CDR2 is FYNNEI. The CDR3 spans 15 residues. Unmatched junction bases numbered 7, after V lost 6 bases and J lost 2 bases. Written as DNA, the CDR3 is TGTGCCAGCAGCCCCGGGACAGCCGGCAATCAGCCCCAGCATTTT. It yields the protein CASSPGTAGNQPQHF. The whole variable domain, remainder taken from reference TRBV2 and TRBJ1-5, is EPEVTQTPSHQVTQMGQEVILRCVPISNHLYFYWYRQILGQKVEFLVSFYNNEISEKSEIFDDQFSVERPDGSNFTLKIRSTKLEDSAMYFCASSPGTAGNQPQHFGDGTRLSIL.

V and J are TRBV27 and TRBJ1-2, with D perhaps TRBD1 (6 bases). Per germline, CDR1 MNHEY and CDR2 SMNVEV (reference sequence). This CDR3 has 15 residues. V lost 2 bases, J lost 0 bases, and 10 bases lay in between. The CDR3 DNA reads TGTGCCAGCAGTTTACGGAGGGGGACTAACTATGGCTACACCTTC. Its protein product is CASSLRRGTNYGYTF.

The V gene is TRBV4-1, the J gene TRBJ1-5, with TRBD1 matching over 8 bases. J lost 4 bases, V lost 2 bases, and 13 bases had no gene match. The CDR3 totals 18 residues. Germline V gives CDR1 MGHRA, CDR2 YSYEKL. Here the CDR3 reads CASSQTPFRDRFNQPQHF. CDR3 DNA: TGCGCCAGCAGCCAAACCCCCTTTAGGGACAGGTTTAATCAGCCCCAGCATTTT.

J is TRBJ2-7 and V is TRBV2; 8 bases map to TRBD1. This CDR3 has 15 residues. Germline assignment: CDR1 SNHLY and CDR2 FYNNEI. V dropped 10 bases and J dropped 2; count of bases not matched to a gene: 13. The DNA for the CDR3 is TGTGCCACCGCACCAATACTGACAGGGGCCTACGAGCAGTACTTC. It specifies CATAPILTGAYEQYF.